The TCR beta chain described here comes from a study of HIV-infected patients and healthy controls. No cell fractionation was done, so the repertoire covers all unsorted peripheral blood T cells. Alpha and beta constant-region primers primed reverse transcription of around 0.5 ug RNA. Alpha and beta chain libraries were made separately by chain-specific third strand synthesis with multiplexing indices. One primer pair amplified all rearrangements per chain; each cDNA got molecular barcodes. The cDNA received a 5' RACE adapter containing a random hexamer plus an SP2 sequencing primer site. Second strand DNA was synthesized using a primer at the SP2 site. TCRdb re-called the 5' RACE reads through MiXCR, storing one row per CDR3 protein. Of about 24,000 distinct CDR3 sequences in the sample, roughly 7.9% were seen once. Whole-study findings and limits: HIV-infected repertoires had significantly higher mean Gini indices than controls, possibly reflecting oligoclonality.

Points on this clonotype: Its antigen is unidentified.

The germline V gene encodes CDR1 LNHDA and CDR2 SQIVND (reference sequence). After removal of 5 bases from V and 5 bases from J, the junction contained 7 bases not matched to a gene. CDR3 length: 15 amino acids. Sequenced sample: blood. This sequence originates from an adult in good health. The chain links TRBV19 to TRBJ2-2, with 8 bases lining up with TRBD1. CDR3 residues: CASSADRGRTGELFF. The CDR3 coding sequence is TGTGCCAGTAGTGCCGACAGGGGCAGGACCGGGGAGCTGTTTTTT.